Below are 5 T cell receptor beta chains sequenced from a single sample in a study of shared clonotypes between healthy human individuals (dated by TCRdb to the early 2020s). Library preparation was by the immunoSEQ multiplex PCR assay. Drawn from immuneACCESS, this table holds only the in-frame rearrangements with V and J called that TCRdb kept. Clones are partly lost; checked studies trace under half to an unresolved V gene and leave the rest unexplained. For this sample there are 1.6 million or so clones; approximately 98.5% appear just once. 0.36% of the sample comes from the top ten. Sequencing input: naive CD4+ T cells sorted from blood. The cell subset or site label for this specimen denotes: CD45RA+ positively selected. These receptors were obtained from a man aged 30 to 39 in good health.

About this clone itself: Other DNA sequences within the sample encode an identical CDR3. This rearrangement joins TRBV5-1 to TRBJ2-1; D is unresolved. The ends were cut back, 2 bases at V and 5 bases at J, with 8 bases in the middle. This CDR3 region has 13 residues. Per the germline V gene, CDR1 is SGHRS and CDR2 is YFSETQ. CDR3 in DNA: TGCGCCAGCAGCTTAAATTCCGACAATGAGCAGTTCTTC. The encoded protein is CASSLNSDNEQFF.

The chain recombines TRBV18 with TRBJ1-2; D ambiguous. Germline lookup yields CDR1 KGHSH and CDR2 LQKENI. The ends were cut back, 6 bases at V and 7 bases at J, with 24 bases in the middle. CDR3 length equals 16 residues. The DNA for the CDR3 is TGTGCCAGCTCCCGGGCCTCGACCCCAGGAGGAATTGGCTACACCTTC. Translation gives CASSRASTPGGIGYTF.

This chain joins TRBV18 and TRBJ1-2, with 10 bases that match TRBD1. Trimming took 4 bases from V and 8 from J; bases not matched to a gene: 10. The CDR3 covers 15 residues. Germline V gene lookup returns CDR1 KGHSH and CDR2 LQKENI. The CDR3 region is CASSQTGTGEVGYTF. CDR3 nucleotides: TGTGCCAGCTCACAAACCGGGACAGGGGAAGTAGGCTACACCTTC.

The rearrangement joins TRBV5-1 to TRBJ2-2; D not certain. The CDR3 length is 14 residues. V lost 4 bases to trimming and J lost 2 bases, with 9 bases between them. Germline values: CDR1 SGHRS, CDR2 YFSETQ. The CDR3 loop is CASSQVLNTGELFF. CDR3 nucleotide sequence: TGCGCCAGCAGCCAAGTCCTTAACACCGGGGAGCTGTTTTTT.

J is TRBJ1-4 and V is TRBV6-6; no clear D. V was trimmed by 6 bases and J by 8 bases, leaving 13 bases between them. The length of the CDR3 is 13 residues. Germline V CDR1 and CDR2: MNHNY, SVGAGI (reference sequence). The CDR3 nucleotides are TGTGCCAGCAGACGCAGGACGGTCGAAAAACTGTTTTTT. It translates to CASRRRTVEKLFF.